Shown below are 5 T cell receptor beta chains from a single sample sequenced in a study of cytomegalovirus exposure and HLA in healthy donors. The PCR ran on 60 Vbeta and 13 Jbeta primers. Measured with immunoSEQ multiplex PCR; TCRdb has only the in-frame clones, and not every one. The table lists roughly 160,000 clones, about 80% of them singletons. The sequencing input was PBMCs. The receptors originated from a man aged 35 to 55 in good health and CMV-seronegative.

The rearrangement joins TRBV5-1 to TRBJ2-5, with D perhaps TRBD2 (6 bases). The V end was cut by 7 bases, the J end by 1 base, with 14 bases between. From germline, CDR1 is SGHRS and CDR2 YFSETQ. There are 14 residues in the CDR3. The CDR3 region has the DNA TGCGCCAGCCGGTCCCCGGGAGCCCAAGAGACCCAGTACTTC. Protein: CASRSPGAQETQYF. Full variable domain (remainder filled in from reference TRBV5-1 and TRBJ2-5): KAGVTQTPRYLIKTRGQQVTLSCSPISGHRSVSWYQQTPGQGLQFLFEYFSETQRNKGNFPGRFSGRQFSNSRSEMNVSTLELGDSALYLCASRSPGAQETQYFGPGTRLLVL.

This sequence joins TRBV5-4 and TRBJ2-7; 7 positions match TRBD2. Germline V lookup: CDR1 SGHNT, CDR2 YYREEE (reference sequence). This CDR3 is 15 amino acids long. The V gene end was trimmed by 4 bases and the J gene end by 6 bases; junction bases not matched to a gene: 13. The CDR3 nucleotides are TGTGCCAGCAGCCGGGACTACGGTTTAACGGTCGAGCAGTACTTC. This translates into CASSRDYGLTVEQYF.

The V call is TRBV25-1, the J call TRBJ2-7; weak D call: TRBD1 (6 bases). From germline, CDR1 is MGHDK and CDR2 SYGVNS. CDR3 size: 13 residues. V was trimmed by 8 bases and J by 5 bases, leaving 16 bases between them. Here the CDR3 DNA reads TGTGCCAGCTCTAGGGGGATGGGGGACGAGCAGTACTTC. This translates into CASSRGMGDEQYF.

CDR3 residues: CAISESMGGEAFF. CDR3 in DNA: TGTGCCATCAGTGAGTCGATGGGAGGAGAAGCTTTCTTT. The chain recombines TRBV10-3 with TRBJ1-1; the D is unclear. The CDR3 runs 13 residues. V was shortened by 0 bases and J by 8 bases, with 10 bases between the two germline ends. Per the germline V gene, CDR1 is ENHRY and CDR2 is SYGVKD.

The chain couples TRBV2 to TRBJ2-7; D unclear. The germline gives CDR1 SNHLY, CDR2 FYNNEI. V was shortened by 3 bases and J by 7 bases, with 16 bases between the two germline ends. The CDR3 extends over 14 amino acids. The CDR3 is CASSDRPSAREQYF. For the CDR3, the DNA is TGTGCCAGCAGTGATAGGCCATCAGCGCGAGAGCAGTACTTC.